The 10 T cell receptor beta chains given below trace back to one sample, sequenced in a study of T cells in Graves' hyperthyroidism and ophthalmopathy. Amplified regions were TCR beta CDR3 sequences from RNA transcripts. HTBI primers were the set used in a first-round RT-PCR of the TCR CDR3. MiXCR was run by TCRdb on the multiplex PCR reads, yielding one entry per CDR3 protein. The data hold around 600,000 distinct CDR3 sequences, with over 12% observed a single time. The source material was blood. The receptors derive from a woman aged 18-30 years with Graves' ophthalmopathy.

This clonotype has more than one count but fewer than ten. The chain's CDR3 is CASSQGAVRGYEQYF. CDR3 nucleotides: TGTGCCAGCAGCCAAGGCGCAGTAAGGGGCTACGAGCAGTACTTC. The chain is built from TRBV3-1 and TRBJ2-7; D may be TRBD1 (5 bases). CDR3 length: 15 amino acids. Germline V gene sequence: CDR1 LGHDT, CDR2 YNNKEL (reference sequence). Trimming stripped 1 base from V and 3 bases from J, with 13 bases between.

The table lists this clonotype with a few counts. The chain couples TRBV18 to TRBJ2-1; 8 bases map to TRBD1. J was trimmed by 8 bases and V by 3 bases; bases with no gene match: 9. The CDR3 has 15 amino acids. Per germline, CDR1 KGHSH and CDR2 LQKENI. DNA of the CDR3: TGTGCCAGCTCACCCCCAACGACAGGGGAGGATGAGCAGTTCTTC. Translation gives CASSPPTTGEDEQFF. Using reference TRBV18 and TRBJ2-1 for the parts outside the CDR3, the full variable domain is NAGVMQNPRHLVRRRGQEARLRCSPMKGHSHVYWYRQLPEEGLKFMVYLQKENIIDESGMPKERFSAEFPKEGPSILRIQQVVRGDSAAYFCASSPPTTGEDEQFFGPGTRLTVL.

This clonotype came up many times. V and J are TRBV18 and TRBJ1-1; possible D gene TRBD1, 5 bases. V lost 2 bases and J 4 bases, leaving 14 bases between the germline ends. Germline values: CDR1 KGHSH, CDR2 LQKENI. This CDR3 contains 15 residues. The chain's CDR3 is CASSPGGIGVTEAFF. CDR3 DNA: TGTGCCAGCTCACCAGGGGGTATTGGGGTCACTGAAGCTTTCTTT.

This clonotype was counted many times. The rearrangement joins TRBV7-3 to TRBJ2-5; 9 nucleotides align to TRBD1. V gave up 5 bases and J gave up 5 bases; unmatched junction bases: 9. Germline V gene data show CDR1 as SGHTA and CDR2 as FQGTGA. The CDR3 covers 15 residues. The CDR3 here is CASSRTGDRVETQYF. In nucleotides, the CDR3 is TGTGCCAGCAGCCGAACAGGGGACAGGGTTGAGACCCAGTACTTC.

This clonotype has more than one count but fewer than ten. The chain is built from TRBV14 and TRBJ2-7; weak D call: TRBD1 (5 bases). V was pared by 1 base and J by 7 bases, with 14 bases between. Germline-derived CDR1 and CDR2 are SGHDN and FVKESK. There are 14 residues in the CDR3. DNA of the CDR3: TGTGCCAGCAGCCAAGTTTTAAGGGGCGGTGAGCAGTACTTC. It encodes CASSQVLRGGEQYF.

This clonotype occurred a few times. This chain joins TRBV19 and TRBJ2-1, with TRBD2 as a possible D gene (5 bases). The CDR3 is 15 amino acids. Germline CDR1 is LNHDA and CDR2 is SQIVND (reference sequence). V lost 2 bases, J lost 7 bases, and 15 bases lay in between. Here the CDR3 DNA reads TGTGCCAGTAGTATAAATGCGAGAGCGGTAAATGAGCAGTTCTTC. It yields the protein CASSINARAVNEQFF. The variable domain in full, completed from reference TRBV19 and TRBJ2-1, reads DGGITQSPKYLFRKEGQNVTLSCEQNLNHDAMYWYRQDPGQGLRLIYYSQIVNDFQKGDIAEGYSVSREKKESFPLTVTSAQKNPTAFYLCASSINARAVNEQFFGPGTRLTVL.

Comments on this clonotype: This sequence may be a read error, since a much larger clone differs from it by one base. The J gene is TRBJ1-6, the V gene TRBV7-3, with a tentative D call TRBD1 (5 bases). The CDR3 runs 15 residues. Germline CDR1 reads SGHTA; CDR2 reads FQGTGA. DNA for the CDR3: TGTGCCAGCAGCCCCGTAGGAGGGGCTGGTTCACCCCCCCACTTT. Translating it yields CASSPVGGAGSPPHF.

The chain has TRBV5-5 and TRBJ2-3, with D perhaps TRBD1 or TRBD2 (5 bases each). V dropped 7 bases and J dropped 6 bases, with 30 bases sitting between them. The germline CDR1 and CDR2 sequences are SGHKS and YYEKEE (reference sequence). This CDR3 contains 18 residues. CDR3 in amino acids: CASSPPSGARIGADTQYF. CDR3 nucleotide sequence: TGTGCCAGCTCACCACCGTCCGGGGCCCGGATAGGAGCGGATACGCAGTATTTT.

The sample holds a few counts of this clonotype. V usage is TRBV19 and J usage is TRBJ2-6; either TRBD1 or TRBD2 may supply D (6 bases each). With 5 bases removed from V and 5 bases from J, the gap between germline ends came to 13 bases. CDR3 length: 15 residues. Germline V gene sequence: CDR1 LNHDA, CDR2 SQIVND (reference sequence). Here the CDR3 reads CASSEAGDWANVLTF. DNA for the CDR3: TGTGCCAGTAGTGAGGCAGGGGACTGGGCCAACGTCCTGACTTTC.

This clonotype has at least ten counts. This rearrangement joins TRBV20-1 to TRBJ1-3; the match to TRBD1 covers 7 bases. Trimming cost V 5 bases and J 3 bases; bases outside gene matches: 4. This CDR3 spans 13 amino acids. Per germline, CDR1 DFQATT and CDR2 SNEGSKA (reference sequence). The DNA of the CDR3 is TGCAGTGCTCCAGGGGGAGGTGGAAACACCATATATTTT. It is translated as CSAPGGGGNTIYF.